This T cell receptor (beta chain) was sequenced for a study of T cells in Graves' hyperthyroidism and ophthalmopathy. Study-wide points: The blood repertoire included most of the expanded thyroid clonotypes above 0.001.

This clonotype was observed many times. Its antigen is unknown. Researchers amplified the TCR beta CDR3 regions from RNA transcripts. The TCR CDR3 was amplified in a first-round RT-PCR using the HTBI primer set. TCRdb redid the calling of the multiplex PCR reads with MiXCR, one entry per CDR3 protein. In the table there are around 520,000 distinct CDR3 sequences, roughly 15% of which are singletons. Absent ophthalmopathy progression within 18 months defined stable Graves' hyperthyroidism. Sequencing used blood. The TCR comes from a woman aged 40 to 50 with Graves' hyperthyroidism.

The CDR3 loop is CSARHGTRLSQFF. The CDR3 bases are TGCAGTGCTAGACACGGGACTAGACTTTCACAGTTCTTC. The chain links TRBV20-1 to TRBJ2-1; TRBD2 aligns across 8 bases. Germline V CDR1 and CDR2: DFQATT, SNEGSKA (reference sequence). The CDR3 covers 13 residues. The ends lost 2 bases at V and 13 bases at J; junction bases unmatched: 10.